The 19 T cell receptor beta chains in this list originate from one sample, sequenced in a study of cytomegalovirus exposure and HLA in healthy donors. With 60 Vbeta and 13 Jbeta primers, the PCR was carried out. The repertoire was sequenced with immunoSEQ multiplex PCR; TCRdb's copy has only in-frame clones and lacks some. The table records 150,000 or so clones, 77% of them present only once. Sequences were obtained from PBMCs. The receptors shown here come from a woman aged 25 to 39 in good health and CMV-seronegative.

J is TRBJ2-1 and V is TRBV7-9; 9 bases line up with TRBD2. The CDR3 length is 15 residues. Germline assignment: CDR1 SEHNR and CDR2 FQNEAQ (reference sequence). V lost 6 bases, J lost 8 bases, and 11 bases stayed unmatched. The CDR3: CASRGPGTSPYEQFF. CDR3 nucleotide sequence: TGTGCCAGCAGAGGCCCCGGGACTAGCCCGTATGAGCAGTTCTTC.

The chain has TRBV28 and TRBJ2-3; 10 bases map to TRBD2. The CDR3 extends over 18 amino acids. The trim removed 3 bases at V and 6 bases at J, leaving 15 bases unmatched. Germline CDR1 is MDHEN and CDR2 is SYDVKM. The CDR3 reads CASSFEQLAGVEKDTQYF. The DNA for the CDR3 is TGTGCCAGCAGTTTTGAGCAGCTAGCGGGAGTGGAGAAGGATACGCAGTATTTT.

The J gene is TRBJ1-2, the V gene TRBV5-5; 7 bases are shared with TRBD1. Looked up from germline, CDR1 is SGHKS and CDR2 is YYEKEE (reference sequence). The CDR3 totals 13 residues. Unmatched junction bases numbered 8, after V lost 6 bases and J lost 6 bases. The CDR3 is CASKTGVEDGYTF. DNA of the CDR3: TGTGCCAGCAAAACAGGGGTAGAAGATGGCTACACCTTC. The variable domain in full, completed from reference TRBV5-5 and TRBJ1-2, reads DAGVTQSPTHLIKTRGQQVTLRCSPISGHKSVSWYQQVLGQGPQFIFQYYEKEERGRGNFPDRFSARQFPNYSSELNVNALLLGDSALYLCASKTGVEDGYTFGSGTRLTVV.

This chain links TRBV6-5 with TRBJ2-7; weak D call: TRBD1 (6 bases). V was trimmed by 4 bases and J by 12 bases, leaving 16 bases between them. This CDR3 is 12 amino acids long. Germline V gene data show CDR1 as MNHEY and CDR2 as SVGAGI. CDR3 residues: CASSSDRGKGYF. CDR3 nucleotides: TGTGCCAGCAGTTCCGATAGGGGGAAAGGGTACTTC.

A single count supports this clone. V and J are TRBV19 and TRBJ2-1; D might be TRBD1 (6 bases). V shed 2 bases and J shed 7 bases, with 18 bases lying between them. CDR3 size: 16 residues. The germline V gene has CDR1 LNHDA and CDR2 SQIVND (reference sequence). Here the CDR3 reads CASSIIGGEGVNEQFF. For the CDR3, the DNA is TGTGCCAGTAGTATAATAGGTGGTGAGGGGGTGAATGAGCAGTTCTTC.

This clone was recorded once. The chain links TRBV4-1 to TRBJ1-5; the match to TRBD1 covers 7 bases. The CDR3 length is 15 residues. The J segment lost 4 bases and the V segment lost 1 base, leaving 4 bases of the junction unmatched. Per germline, CDR1 MGHRA and CDR2 YSYEKL. CDR3 sequence (DNA): TGCGCCAGCAGCCAAGGTGGACAGGCTAATCAGCCCCAGCATTTT. As protein: CASSQGGQANQPQHF.

The chain carries TRBV7-6 and TRBJ2-2; a weak D match, TRBD1 (6 bases). This CDR3 is built from 14 residues. Germline V gene sequence: CDR1 SGHVS, CDR2 FNYEAQ. V was cut by 3 bases and J by 2 bases, with 7 bases left in between. CDR3 bases: TGTGCCAGCAGCTTTGGGGGCAACACCGGGGAGCTGTTTTTT. This encodes CASSFGGNTGELFF.

The rearrangement joins TRBV5-6 to TRBJ2-7; 8 nucleotides match TRBD2. This CDR3 has 15 amino acids. CDR1 is SGHDT, CDR2 YYEEEE, per germline. The V gene end was trimmed by 4 bases and the J gene end by 5 bases; junction bases not matched to a gene: 11. The CDR3 nucleotides are TGTGCCAGCAGCATCGGGGGGGCCCGTATGGACGAGCAGTACTTC. It specifies CASSIGGARMDEQYF.

CDR3 sequence reads: CASTTGVGETQYF. As DNA, the CDR3 is TGTGCCAGCACCACAGGGGTTGGGGAGACCCAGTACTTC. V and J are TRBV6-1 and TRBJ2-5, with TRBD1 matching 7 bases. This CDR3 spans 13 amino acids. Per germline, CDR1 MNHNS and CDR2 SASEGT. Trimming removed 7 bases from V and 5 bases from J; junction bases left unmatched: 7.

The rearrangement joins TRBV5-4 to TRBJ2-7, with 11 positions matching TRBD2. The CDR3 has 17 amino acids. Per the germline V gene, CDR1 is SGHNT and CDR2 is YYREEE (reference sequence). V lost 4 bases, J lost 5 bases, and 14 bases stayed unmatched. In DNA, the CDR3 is TGTGCCAGCAGCATATCTATTACTAGCGGGGGTGCAGACGAGCAGTACTTC. This translates into CASSISITSGGADEQYF.

V gene TRBV19 combines with J gene TRBJ1-2; no reliable D call. From germline, CDR1 is LNHDA and CDR2 SQIVND (reference sequence). The CDR3 has 13 amino acids. Trimming took 2 bases from V and 6 from J, leaving 10 bases between them. For the CDR3, the DNA is TGTGCCAGTAGTATAAGCGGGGAGAATGGCTACACCTTC. It yields the protein CASSISGENGYTF.

The chain links TRBV4-2 to TRBJ2-7, with 9 positions matching TRBD1. J was trimmed by 3 bases and V by 3 bases; bases with no gene match: 6. The CDR3 runs to 15 residues. Germline loops: CDR1 LGHNA, CDR2 YNFKEQ. CDR3 sequence reads: CASSHPDRGNYEQYF. DNA for the CDR3: TGTGCCAGCAGCCACCCGGACAGGGGTAACTACGAGCAGTACTTC.

V gene TRBV27 combines with J gene TRBJ1-2; 7 bases are shared with TRBD1. This CDR3 spans 16 amino acids. Germline V lookup: CDR1 MNHEY, CDR2 SMNVEV (reference sequence). J lost 5 bases, V lost 2 bases, and 11 bases had no gene match. The CDR3 sequence: CASSLVTPTGRYGYTF. The DNA of the CDR3 is TGTGCCAGCAGTTTAGTAACCCCGACAGGGCGGTATGGCTACACCTTC.

This clone appeared a few times. The chain recombines TRBV29-1 with TRBJ1-1; D ambiguous. CDR3 length: 12 amino acids. Trimming removed 4 bases from V and 2 bases from J, with 8 bases in between. Per germline, CDR1 SQVTM and CDR2 ANQGSEA. DNA for the CDR3: TGCAGCGTTGCCCCGGTAAACACTGAAGCTTTCTTT. Its protein is CSVAPVNTEAFF.

V usage is TRBV4-3 and J usage is TRBJ2-5; tentatively, D is TRBD2 (5 bases). This CDR3 has 15 residues. Germline V gene data show CDR1 as LGHNA and CDR2 as YSLEER. Trimming took 4 bases from V and 0 from J, leaving 12 bases between them. The CDR3 DNA reads TGCGCCAGCAGCCGAGGACTGGGGTACCAAGAGACCCAGTACTTC. Translation: CASSRGLGYQETQYF.

The gene calls are TRBV19 and TRBJ1-2; tentatively, D is TRBD1 (5 bases). The CDR3 is 12 amino acids. V gave up 4 bases and J gave up 4 bases, with 7 bases separating them. Per germline, CDR1 LNHDA and CDR2 SQIVND (reference sequence). The CDR3 region is CASSRQTYGYTF. The CDR3, as DNA: TGTGCCAGTAGTAGACAGACCTATGGCTACACCTTC.

This clone came up a few times. The chain uses TRBV30 and TRBJ2-1, with a possible D match to TRBD1 (6 bases). Germline assignment: CDR1 GTSNPN and CDR2 SVGIG (reference sequence). This CDR3 comprises 15 residues. V lost 5 bases and J lost 8, with 22 bases in between. For the CDR3, the DNA is TGTGCCTGGGACAGGACAAGCAGGATAGTGGATGAGCAGTTCTTC. It specifies CAWDRTSRIVDEQFF.

Here the CDR3 reads CASRSTPTGELFF. The DNA of the CDR3 is TGTGCCAGCCGAAGTACACCGACCGGGGAGCTGTTTTTT. This chain uses TRBV6-4 with TRBJ2-2; no clear D. Trimming shortened V by 8 bases and J by 5 bases, and 12 bases separated the two germline ends. Germline assignment: CDR1 MRHNA and CDR2 SNTAGT. This CDR3 is 13 amino acids long.

In this sample, this clone turned up once. The chain links TRBV7-9 to TRBJ2-1; 8 positions agree with TRBD2. In germline, CDR1 is SEHNR, CDR2 FQNEAQ (reference sequence). Trimming took 2 bases from V and 3 from J; bases not matched to a gene: 0. This CDR3 is 14 amino acids long. The CDR3 DNA is TGTGCCAGCAGCTTAACTAGCGGCTACAATGAGCAGTTCTTC. Residues: CASSLTSGYNEQFF.